This TCR beta chain was obtained from a study of T cell responses to AZD1222 COVID-19 vaccine. Notes on the study in general: Baseline seropositivity occurred in only 5 to 7 AZD1222 recipients.

Data came from immunoSEQ multiplex PCR; TCRdb stores just in-frame clones and leaves some out. This table holds about 150,000 clones, 88% found once. The CDR3 runs to 14 residues. Germline CDR1 is KGHSH and CDR2 is LQKENI. The V gene lost 4 bases and the J gene lost 3 bases, with 9 bases spanning the gap. In regard to this clone: The antigen is undetermined.

The receptor's source is an adult in good health. The material sequenced was peripheral blood, taken on day 0 of AZD1222 vaccination. The V call is TRBV18, the J call TRBJ2-2; perhaps TRBD1 as D (5 bases). The CDR3 DNA sequence: TGTGCCAGCTCACTCAGGGTTGACACCGGGGAGCTGTTTTTT. This encodes CASSLRVDTGELFF.